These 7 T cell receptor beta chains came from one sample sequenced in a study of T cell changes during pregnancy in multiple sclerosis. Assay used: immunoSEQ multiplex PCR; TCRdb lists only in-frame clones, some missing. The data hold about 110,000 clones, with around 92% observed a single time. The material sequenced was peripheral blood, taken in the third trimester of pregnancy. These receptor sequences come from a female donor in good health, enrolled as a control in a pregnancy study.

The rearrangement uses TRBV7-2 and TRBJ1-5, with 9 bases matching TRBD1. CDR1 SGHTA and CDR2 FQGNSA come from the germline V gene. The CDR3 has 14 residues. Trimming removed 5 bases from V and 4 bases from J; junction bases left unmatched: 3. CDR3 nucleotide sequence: TGTGCCAGCAGCCCAGGGACAGGGAATCAGCCCCAGCATTTT. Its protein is CASSPGTGNQPQHF.

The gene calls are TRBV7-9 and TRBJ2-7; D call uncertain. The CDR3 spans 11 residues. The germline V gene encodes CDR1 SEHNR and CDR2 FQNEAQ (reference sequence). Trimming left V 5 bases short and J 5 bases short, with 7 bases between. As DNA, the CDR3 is TGTGCCAGCAGCCCCGAGAACGAGCAGTACTTC. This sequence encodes CASSPENEQYF.

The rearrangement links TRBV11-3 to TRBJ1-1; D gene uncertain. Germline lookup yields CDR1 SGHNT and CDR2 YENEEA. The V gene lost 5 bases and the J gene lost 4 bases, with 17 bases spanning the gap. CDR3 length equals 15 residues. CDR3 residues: CASSRIEGPGTEAFF. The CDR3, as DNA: TGTGCCAGCAGCCGTATAGAGGGCCCCGGCACTGAAGCTTTCTTT.

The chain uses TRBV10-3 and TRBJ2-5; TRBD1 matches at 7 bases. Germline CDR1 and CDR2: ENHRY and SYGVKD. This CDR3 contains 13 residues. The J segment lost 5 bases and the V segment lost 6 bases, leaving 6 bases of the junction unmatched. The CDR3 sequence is CAIRTGRTETQYF. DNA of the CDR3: TGTGCCATCAGGACAGGGCGAACGGAGACCCAGTACTTC.

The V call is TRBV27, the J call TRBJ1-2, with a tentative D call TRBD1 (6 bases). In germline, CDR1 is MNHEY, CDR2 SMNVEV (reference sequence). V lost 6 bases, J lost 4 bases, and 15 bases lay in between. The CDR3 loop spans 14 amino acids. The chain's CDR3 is CASRGAGGSYGYTF. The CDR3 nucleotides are TGTGCCAGCAGGGGGGCTGGGGGCAGCTATGGCTACACCTTC.

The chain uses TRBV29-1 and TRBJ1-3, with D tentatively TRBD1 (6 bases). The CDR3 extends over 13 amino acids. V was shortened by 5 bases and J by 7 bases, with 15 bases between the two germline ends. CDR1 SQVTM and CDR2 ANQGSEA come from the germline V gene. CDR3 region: CSVFSGGRNTIYF. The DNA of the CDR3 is TGCAGCGTTTTCTCCGGGGGGCGGAACACCATATATTTT.

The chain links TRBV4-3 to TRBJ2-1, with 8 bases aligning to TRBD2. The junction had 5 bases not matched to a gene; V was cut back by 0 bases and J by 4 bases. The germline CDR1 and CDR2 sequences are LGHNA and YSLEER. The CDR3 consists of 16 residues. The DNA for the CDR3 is TGCGCCAGCAGCCAAGATGCCGGGGGGGCTTACAATGAGCAGTTCTTC. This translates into CASSQDAGGAYNEQFF.